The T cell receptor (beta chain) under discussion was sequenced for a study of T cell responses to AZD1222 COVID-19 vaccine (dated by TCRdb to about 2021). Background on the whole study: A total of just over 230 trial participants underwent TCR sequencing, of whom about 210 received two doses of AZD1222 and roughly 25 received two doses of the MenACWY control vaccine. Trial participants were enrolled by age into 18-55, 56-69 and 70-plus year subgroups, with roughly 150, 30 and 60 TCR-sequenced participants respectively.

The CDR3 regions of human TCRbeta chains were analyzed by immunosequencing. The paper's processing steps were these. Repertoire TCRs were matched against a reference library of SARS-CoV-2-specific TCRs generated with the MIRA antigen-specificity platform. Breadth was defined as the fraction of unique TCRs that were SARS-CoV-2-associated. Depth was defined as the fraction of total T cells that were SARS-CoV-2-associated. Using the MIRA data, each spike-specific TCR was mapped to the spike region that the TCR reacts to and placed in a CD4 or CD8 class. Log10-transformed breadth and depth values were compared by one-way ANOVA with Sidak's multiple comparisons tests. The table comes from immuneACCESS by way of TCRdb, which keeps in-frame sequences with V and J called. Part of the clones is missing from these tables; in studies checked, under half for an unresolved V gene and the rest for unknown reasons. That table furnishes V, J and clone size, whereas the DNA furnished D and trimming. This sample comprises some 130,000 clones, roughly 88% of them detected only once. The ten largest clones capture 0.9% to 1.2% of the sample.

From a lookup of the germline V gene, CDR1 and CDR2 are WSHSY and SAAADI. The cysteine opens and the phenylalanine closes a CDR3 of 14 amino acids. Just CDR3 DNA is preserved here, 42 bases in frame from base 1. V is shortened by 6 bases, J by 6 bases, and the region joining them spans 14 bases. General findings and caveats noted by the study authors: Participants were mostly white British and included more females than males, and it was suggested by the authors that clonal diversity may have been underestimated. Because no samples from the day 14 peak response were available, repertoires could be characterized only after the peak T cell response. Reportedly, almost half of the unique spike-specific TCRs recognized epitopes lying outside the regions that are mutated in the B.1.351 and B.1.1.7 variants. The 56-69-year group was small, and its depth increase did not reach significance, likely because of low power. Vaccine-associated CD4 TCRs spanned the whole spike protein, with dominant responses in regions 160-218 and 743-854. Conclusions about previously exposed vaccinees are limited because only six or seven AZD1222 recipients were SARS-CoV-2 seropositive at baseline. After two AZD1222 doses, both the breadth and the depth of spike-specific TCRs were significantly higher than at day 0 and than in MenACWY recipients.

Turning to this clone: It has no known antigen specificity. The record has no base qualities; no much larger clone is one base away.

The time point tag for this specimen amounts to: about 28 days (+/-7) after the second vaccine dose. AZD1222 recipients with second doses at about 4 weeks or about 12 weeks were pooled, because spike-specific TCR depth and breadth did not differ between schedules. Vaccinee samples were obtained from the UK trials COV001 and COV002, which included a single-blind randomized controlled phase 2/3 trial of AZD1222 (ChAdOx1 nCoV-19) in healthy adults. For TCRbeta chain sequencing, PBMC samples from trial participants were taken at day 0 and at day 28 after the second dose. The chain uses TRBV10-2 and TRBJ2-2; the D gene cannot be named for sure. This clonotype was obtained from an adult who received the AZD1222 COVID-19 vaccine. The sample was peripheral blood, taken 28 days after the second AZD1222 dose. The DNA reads TGCGCCAGCAGCCGGACCACTGGGGCCGGGGAGCTGTTTTTT. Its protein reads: CASSRTTGAGELFF.